This T cell receptor beta chain was obtained from a study of human T cells and chemical hapten exposure. Across the study: A mostly female patient group had alopecia areata, totalis or universalis.

Each CDR3 protein is one row after TCRdb ran MiXCR on the RACE reads. The table includes about 80,000 distinct CDR3 sequences, roughly 7.6% detected once. The CDR3 is 15 amino acids. Germline V CDR1 and CDR2: ENHRY, SYGVKD. Trimming pared 3 bases from V and 6 bases from J, leaving 16 bases between. As for time point: patch test 1, 2 weeks after DPC sensitization. Treatment of the sample: therapeutic diphenylcyclopropenone sensitization with weekly scalp DPC. Only after blood had been drawn was each patch test applied. The sample was whole blood, taken in connection with sensitization to the hapten diphenylcyclopropenone (DPC). The V gene is TRBV10-3, the J gene TRBJ2-3; TRBD2 might be the D (6 bases). The source is a young woman with alopecia areata. Some clones in this sample may be carry-over from other donors' samples. As DNA, the CDR3 is TGTGCCATCAGTGACACTGTTGGAGGGGTGGATACGCAGTATTTT. Residues: CAISDTVGGVDTQYF.